This T cell receptor (beta chain) was retrieved from a study of blood T cell repertoires in COVID-19. Per the germline V gene, CDR1 is SGHKS and CDR2 is YYEKEE (reference sequence). The CDR3 length is 19 residues. The germline V and J ends were trimmed by 2 bases and 0 bases, with 21 bases remaining between them. Profiling relied on immunoSEQ multiplex PCR, and the TCRdb table lists in-frame clones only, not all of them. The profile covers 180,000 or so clones, with about 88% appearing a single time and about 1.6% taken by the ten largest. Sequenced: peripheral blood. The receptor was isolated from a young man with active or convalescent COVID-19. The chain combines TRBV5-5 with TRBJ1-3; maybe TRBD1 (5 bases). The CDR3 loop is CASSFRATTGVSSGNTIYF. The CDR3, as DNA: TGTGCCAGCAGCTTCAGAGCCACTACGGGGGTAAGCTCTGGAAACACCATATATTTT.